Below are 27 T cell receptor beta chains sequenced from a single sample in a study of post-analysis software for immune sequencing data. Study-wide results and caveats: There were several TRBV segments more frequent in patients than controls, and TRBV5-6, TRBV5-1 and TRBV20-1 were among them.

No antigens are known for them. The TCR beta cDNA libraries contained unique molecular identifiers. MiXCR, run by TCRdb on the PCR reads, gives a single entry per CDR3 protein. The sample includes roughly 600,000 distinct CDR3 sequences, around 44% of them seen just once. Specimen: blood. The source is a girl between 5 and 17 years old with multiple sclerosis.

This chain links TRBV3-1 with TRBJ2-2; maybe TRBD2 (7 bases). This CDR3 region has 14 residues. Trimming removed 4 bases from V and 4 bases from J, with 10 bases in between. Germline values: CDR1 LGHDT, CDR2 YNNKEL (reference sequence). In DNA, the CDR3 is TGTGCCAGCAGCCCCGGGGGGCCCACCGGGGAGCTGTTTTTT. The encoded protein is CASSPGGPTGELFF.

V is TRBV5-1 and J is TRBJ2-5, with D unresolved. The V and J ends lost 0 bases and 11 bases respectively, with 20 bases between them. Germline V lookup: CDR1 SGHRS, CDR2 YFSETQ. The length of the CDR3 is 15 residues. In DNA, the CDR3 is TGCGCCAGCAGCTTGGAGGTGGGGAAGGGCAATGAGCAGTACTTC. Its protein product is CASSLEVGKGNEQYF.

The gene calls are TRBV20-1 and TRBJ2-7; D perhaps matches TRBD1 (6 bases). The ends were cut back, 5 bases at V and 6 bases at J, with 20 bases in the middle. The CDR3 is made up of 14 amino acids. Germline V gene lookup returns CDR1 DFQATT and CDR2 SNEGSKA (reference sequence). For the CDR3, the DNA is TGCAGTGCTGGGGACAACTTAGGGGGTGCCGAGCAGTACTTC. This gives the protein CSAGDNLGGAEQYF.

The chain joins TRBV6-6 to TRBJ2-5; 8 bases fit TRBD1. The DNA end is more similar to TRBJ2-7, so the J call may be wrong. Germline V gives CDR1 MNHNY, CDR2 SVGAGI (reference sequence). CDR3 length: 14 residues. CDR3 bases: TGTGCCAGCAGGATGGGACAGGAAACCTACGAGCAGTACTTC. Protein sequence: CASRMGQETYEQYF.

This clonotype has a handful of counts. V and J are TRBV12-3 or TRBV12-4 and TRBJ2-5; D may be TRBD1 (5 bases). The CDR3 consists of 15 residues. V shed 3 bases and J shed 3 bases, with 14 bases lying between them. CDR3 residues: CASSFKGQGKETQYF. CDR3 bases: TGTGCCAGCAGTTTTAAGGGCCAGGGTAAAGAGACCCAGTACTTC.

In its sample, this clonotype was seen a few times. This chain uses TRBV29-1 with TRBJ2-7; the D gene could be TRBD1 or TRBD2 (5 bases each). From germline, CDR1 is SQVTM and CDR2 ANQGSEA. The ends were cut back, 6 bases at V and 0 bases at J, with 12 bases in the middle. The length of the CDR3 is 13 residues. CDR3 coding DNA: TGCAGCGTCGGGACCTCTGTCTCCTACGAGCAGTACTTC. This sequence encodes CSVGTSVSYEQYF.

This clonotype was seen a few times. The gene calls are TRBV5-1 and TRBJ2-1; 10 bases agree with TRBD2. V lost 7 bases to trimming and J lost 7 bases; unmatched junction nucleotides: 8. Germline V lookup: CDR1 SGHRS, CDR2 YFSETQ. The CDR3 sequence is 14 residues long. The chain's CDR3 is CASGAGGVGNEQFF. The CDR3 DNA reads as TGCGCCAGCGGAGCGGGAGGGGTAGGGAATGAGCAGTTCTTC.

This clonotype showed up just a few times. The CDR3 sequence is CAWFMYGPVNEQFF. The CDR3 DNA reads TGTGCCTGGTTCATGTACGGGCCAGTCAATGAGCAGTTCTTC. V and J are TRBV30 and TRBJ2-1, with no clear D. CDR1 is GTSNPN, CDR2 SVGIG, per germline (reference sequence). Trimming cost V 5 bases and J 6 bases, with 17 bases left between them. The CDR3 sequence is 14 residues long.

The chain combines TRBV5-1 with TRBJ2-1; 7 bases align to TRBD1. Germline trimming cut 7 bases from V and 4 bases from J; bases unmatched to any gene: 11. CDR1 and CDR2 (germline): SGHRS, YFSETQ. The CDR3 covers 15 residues. DNA for the CDR3: TGCGCCAGCTTCTCGACAGGGACCACTTACAATGAGCAGTTCTTC. Amino acid sequence: CASFSTGTTYNEQFF.

Only a few counts were recorded for this clonotype. The V gene is TRBV25-1, the J gene TRBJ2-1; D uncertain. Germline V CDR1 and CDR2: MGHDK, SYGVNS. The CDR3 runs to 13 residues. V was pared by 3 bases and J by 10 bases, with 13 bases between. CDR3 amino acids: CASSELSTPEQFF. The CDR3 coding sequence is TGTGCCAGCAGTGAGTTGTCGACACCCGAGCAGTTCTTC.

In this sample, this clonotype turned up a few times. The genes are TRBV20-1 and TRBJ2-3; D perhaps matches TRBD2 (5 bases). Trimming removed 1 base at V and 2 bases at J, with 7 bases between. The V gene's germline CDR1 is DFQATT and CDR2 SNEGSKA (reference sequence). The CDR3 consists of 13 residues. The CDR3 nucleotides read TGCAGTGCTAGAGCCGGGGTCACAGATACGCAGTATTTT. Translated: CSARAGVTDTQYF.

This sequence joins TRBV12-3 or TRBV12-4 and TRBJ1-5; D is uncertain. The CDR3 has 14 amino acids. Between the trimmed V and J ends, which lost 2 bases and 4 bases, there was a span of 9 bases. CDR3 sequence reads: CASSLYGLNQPQHF. CDR3 coding DNA: TGTGCCAGCAGTTTATACGGCTTGAATCAGCCCCAGCATTTT.

As DNA, the CDR3 is TGTGCCAGCAGTTACGAGGTCAGGGGAGGCAATGAGCAGTTCTTC. This sequence encodes CASSYEVRGGNEQFF. The V call is TRBV6-5, the J call TRBJ2-1; D is possibly TRBD1 or TRBD2 (6 bases each). Trimming removed 2 bases from V and 6 bases from J, with 14 bases in between. Looked up from germline, CDR1 is MNHEY and CDR2 is SVGAGI. The CDR3 runs to 15 residues.

V usage is TRBV21-1 and J usage is TRBJ2-4; TRBD1, the D gene given by the table, was not confirmed from the DNA. TRBV21-1 is designated a pseudogene. The CDR3 runs to 15 residues. CDR3 bases: TGTGCCAGCAGCAAAACAGGGAGACGTGGGAACATTCAGTACTTC. The encoded protein is CASSKTGRRGNIQYF.

The CDR3 DNA reads as TGTGCCAGCAGCCCCGTCGGTCGGACGGACCTCAATGAGCAGTTCTTC. Translation gives CASSPVGRTDLNEQFF. The chain recombines TRBV14 with TRBJ2-1; no firm D call. Germline CDR1 and CDR2: SGHDN and FVKESK. The CDR3 spans 16 residues. Trimming removed 4 bases from V and 6 bases from J, with 19 bases in between.

In this sample, this clonotype turned up a few times. The V gene is TRBV5-1, the J gene TRBJ1-2; 9 positions agree with TRBD1. The ends lost 4 bases at V and 5 bases at J; junction bases unmatched: 6. Looked up from germline, CDR1 is SGHRS and CDR2 is YFSETQ. This CDR3 has 14 residues. The CDR3 is CASSENRGQYGYTF. CDR3 nucleotide sequence: TGCGCCAGCAGCGAAAACAGGGGGCAGTATGGCTACACCTTC. Complete variable domain (other parts from reference TRBV5-1 and TRBJ1-2): KAGVTQTPRYLIKTRGQQVTLSCSPISGHRSVSWYQQTPGQGLQFLFEYFSETQRNKGNFPGRFSGRQFSNSRSEMNVSTLELGDSALYLCASSENRGQYGYTFGSGTRLTVV.

A word on this clonotype: One base away lies a much larger clone, so this may be a sequencing read error. The V gene is TRBV5-6, the J gene TRBJ2-1; a weak D match, TRBD2 (7 bases). V lost 4 bases to trimming and J lost 13 bases, with 24 bases between them. Germline assignment: CDR1 SGHDT and CDR2 YYEEEE. The CDR3 has 15 amino acids. CDR3 nucleotides: TGTGCCAGCAGCCCTCGGAGAGGGGGGGTAGAGACCCAGTTCTTC. It encodes CASSPRRGGVETQFF.

This clonotype was recorded a few times. The DNA for the CDR3 is TGTGCCAGCAGCCACGCCGGGGCCAGCTCCTACGAGCAGTACTTC. Translating gives CASSHAGASSYEQYF. The V call is TRBV7-9, the J call TRBJ2-7; TRBD1 or TRBD2 may be the D gene (5 bases each). The CDR3 runs to 15 residues. Germline V gene data show CDR1 as SEHNR and CDR2 as FQNEAQ (reference sequence). Trimming removed 5 bases from V and 0 bases from J, with 14 bases in between.

This clonotype appeared a few times. The genes are TRBV28 and TRBJ2-7; D is unresolved. Germline V CDR1 and CDR2: MDHEN, SYDVKM. The CDR3 runs to 11 residues. The V end lost 7 bases, the J end lost 4 bases, and 8 bases lay between the germline ends. The CDR3 bases are TGTGCCAGCAACTCGTGGTACGAGCAGTACTTC. Translated, it gives CASNSWYEQYF.

This sequence joins TRBV5-6 and TRBJ2-5; possibly TRBD2 for D (6 bases). V was shortened by 1 base and J by 2 bases, with 12 bases between the two germline ends. Germline V gene lookup returns CDR1 SGHDT and CDR2 YYEEEE. CDR3 length equals 15 residues. The chain's CDR3 is CASSLRLAYQETQYF. CDR3 DNA sequence: TGTGCCAGCAGCTTGCGGCTAGCGTATCAAGAGACCCAGTACTTC. Combining the CDR3 with reference TRBV5-6 and TRBJ2-5 gives the whole variable domain DAGVTQSPTHLIKTRGQQVTLRCSPKSGHDTVSWYQQALGQGPQFIFQYYEEEERQRGNFPDRFSGHQFPNYSSELNVNALLLGDSALYLCASSLRLAYQETQYFGPGTRLLVL.

The rearrangement joins TRBV20-1 to TRBJ2-7; 13 positions agree with TRBD2. This CDR3 spans 15 amino acids. Germline assignment: CDR1 DFQATT and CDR2 SNEGSKA (reference sequence). Unmatched junction bases numbered 7, after V lost 1 base and J lost 7 bases. CDR3 coding DNA: TGCAGTGCTAGAGCCCGGACTAGCGGGGGTGGGGAGCAGTACTTC. Translating it yields CSARARTSGGGEQYF.

This clonotype came up many times. The chain has TRBV29-1 and TRBJ2-7, with a possible D match to TRBD2 (5 bases). V lost 4 bases and J lost 2, with 9 bases in between. Germline values: CDR1 SQVTM, CDR2 ANQGSEA. The CDR3 covers 12 residues. DNA of the CDR3: TGCAGCGTTGGGACTTCTACCTACGAGCAGTACTTC. Translated, it gives CSVGTSTYEQYF.

The gene calls are TRBV12-3 or TRBV12-4 and TRBJ1-5; D is unclear. The CDR3 consists of 17 residues. The germline V and J ends were trimmed by 0 bases and 0 bases, with 12 bases remaining between them. The CDR3 DNA reads as TGTGCCAGCAGTTTAGCAACCGGGGATGGTAGCAATCAGCCCCAGCATTTT. It encodes CASSLATGDGSNQPQHF.

The genes are TRBV20-1 and TRBJ1-2; D may be TRBD1 (6 bases). This CDR3 is built from 15 residues. With 0 bases removed from V and 3 bases from J, the gap between germline ends came to 14 bases. The germline CDR1 and CDR2 sequences are DFQATT and SNEGSKA (reference sequence). In DNA, the CDR3 is TGCAGTGCTAGAGACAACGGGGGGCGGGACTATGGCTACACCTTC. As protein: CSARDNGGRDYGYTF.

The V gene is TRBV27, the J gene TRBJ1-1; D gene unclear. CDR3 length: 13 amino acids. Germline V gene data show CDR1 as MNHEY and CDR2 as SMNVEV (reference sequence). V dropped 8 bases and J dropped 0 bases, with 10 bases sitting between them. CDR3 in DNA: TGTGCCAGCTGGGAACTTTTGAACACTGAAGCTTTCTTT. It encodes CASWELLNTEAFF.

The chain recombines TRBV10-3 with TRBJ2-7; possible D gene TRBD2, 6 bases. V lost 4 bases and J lost 10, with 23 bases in between. CDR1 is ENHRY and CDR2 is SYGVKD in the germline V gene. This CDR3 is built from 15 residues. The CDR3 region is CAISGHRRSGGTQYF. The CDR3 bases are TGTGCCATCAGTGGTCACCGCCGTAGCGGAGGAACCCAGTACTTC.

This clonotype was found a few times. The chain employs TRBV5-6 and TRBJ2-7; either TRBD1 or TRBD2 may fit D (5 bases each). The CDR3 spans 15 residues. CDR1 and CDR2 from the germline V gene are SGHDT and YYEEEE. V was trimmed by 0 bases and J by 3 bases, leaving 13 bases between them. CDR3 bases: TGTGCCAGCAGCTTGGGGCCAGGGAGAATCTACGAGCAGTACTTC. It specifies CASSLGPGRIYEQYF.